These 5 T cell receptor beta chains originate from one sample sequenced in a study of shared clonotypes between healthy human individuals. The assay was immunoSEQ multiplex PCR, and TCRdb's table has in-frame clones only and misses some. The sample has approximately 2.5 million clones; around nine tenths are singletons. Sequencing used naive CD4+ T cells sorted from blood. Subset reported: CD45RA+ positively selected. These receptor sequences come from a man between 18 and 29 years old in good health.

The gene calls are TRBV28 and TRBJ2-1; D call uncertain. Trimming removed 5 bases from V and 0 bases from J, with 11 bases in between. CDR3 size: 15 residues. The germline V gene encodes CDR1 MDHEN and CDR2 SYDVKM. The chain's CDR3 is CASSLLQSSYNEQFF. CDR3 in DNA: TGTGCCAGCAGTCTCCTACAGAGCTCCTACAATGAGCAGTTCTTC.

The chain carries TRBV18 and TRBJ1-2, with D unresolved. V was pared by 5 bases and J by 8 bases, with 21 bases between. Germline CDR1 reads KGHSH; CDR2 reads LQKENI. This CDR3 is 15 amino acids long. The CDR3 here is CASSADGYNPMGYTF. CDR3 DNA: TGTGCCAGCTCAGCGGACGGATACAACCCTATGGGCTACACCTTC.

In this sample, this clone turned up a few times. The J gene is TRBJ1-1, the V gene TRBV30, with D tentatively TRBD1 (6 bases). CDR1 is GTSNPN, CDR2 SVGIG, per germline (reference sequence). The CDR3 contains 12 residues. The CDR3 loop reads CGTEDSSIEAFF. The CDR3 DNA follows: TGTGGAACTGAGGACAGTTCGATTGAAGCTTTCTTT.

This chain joins TRBV7-9 and TRBJ2-1; 8 nucleotides agree with TRBD1. From germline, CDR1 is SEHNR and CDR2 FQNEAQ (reference sequence). The CDR3 length is 19 residues. Germline trimming cut 3 bases from V and 1 base from J; bases unmatched to any gene: 14. The CDR3 loop is CASSFSRTGRNRSYNEQFF. The CDR3 bases are TGTGCCAGCAGCTTCTCCAGGACAGGGAGGAATAGGTCCTACAATGAGCAGTTCTTC. Full variable domain (missing parts from reference TRBV7-9 and TRBJ2-1): DTGVSQNPRHKITKRGQNVTFRCDPISEHNRLYWYRQTLGQGPEFLTYFQNEAQLEKSRLLSDRFSAERPKGSFSTLEIQRTEQGDSAMYLCASSFSRTGRNRSYNEQFFGPGTRLTVL.

The chain employs TRBV7-2 and TRBJ2-7; D could derive from TRBD1 or TRBD2 (5 bases each). V dropped 4 bases and J dropped 2 bases, with 15 bases sitting between them. The CDR3 totals 15 residues. Germline V gene sequence: CDR1 SGHTA, CDR2 FQGNSA. Written as DNA, the CDR3 is TGTGCCAGCAGCTACGGGACGGCAAACGCCTACGAGCAGTACTTC. This gives the protein CASSYGTANAYEQYF.